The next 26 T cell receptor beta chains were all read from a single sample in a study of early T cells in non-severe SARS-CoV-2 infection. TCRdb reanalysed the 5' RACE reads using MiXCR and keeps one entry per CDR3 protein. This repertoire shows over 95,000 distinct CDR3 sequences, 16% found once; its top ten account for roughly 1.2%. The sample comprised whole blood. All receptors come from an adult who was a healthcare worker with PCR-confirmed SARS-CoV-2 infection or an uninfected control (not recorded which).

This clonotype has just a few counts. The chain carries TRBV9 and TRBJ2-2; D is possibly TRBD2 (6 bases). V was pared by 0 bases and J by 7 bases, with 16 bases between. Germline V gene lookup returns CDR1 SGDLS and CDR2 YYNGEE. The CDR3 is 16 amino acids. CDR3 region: CASSVDRTRRGGELFF. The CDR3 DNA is TGTGCCAGCAGCGTAGACCGGACTCGGCGGGGCGGGGAGCTGTTTTTT.

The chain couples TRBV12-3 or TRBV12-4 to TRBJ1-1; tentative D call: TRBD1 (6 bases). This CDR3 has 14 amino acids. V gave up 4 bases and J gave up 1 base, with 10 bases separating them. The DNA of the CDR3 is TGTGCCAGCAGTTCCGAGGGACAGAACACTGAAGCTTTCTTT. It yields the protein CASSSEGQNTEAFF.

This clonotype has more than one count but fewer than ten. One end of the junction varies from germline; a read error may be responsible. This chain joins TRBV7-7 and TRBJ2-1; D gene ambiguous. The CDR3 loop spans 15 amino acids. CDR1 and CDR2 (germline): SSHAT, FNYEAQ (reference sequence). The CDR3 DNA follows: TGTGCTAGCAGCTTCAGGCCGGGTACCTACAATGAGCAGTTCTTC. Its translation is CASSFRPGTYNEQFF.

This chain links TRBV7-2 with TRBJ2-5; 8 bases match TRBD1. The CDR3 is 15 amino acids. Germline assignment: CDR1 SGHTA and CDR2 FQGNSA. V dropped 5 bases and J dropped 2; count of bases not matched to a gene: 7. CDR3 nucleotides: TGTGCCAGCAGCCCTAGGACAGGGTGGCAAGAGACCCAGTACTTC. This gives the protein CASSPRTGWQETQYF.

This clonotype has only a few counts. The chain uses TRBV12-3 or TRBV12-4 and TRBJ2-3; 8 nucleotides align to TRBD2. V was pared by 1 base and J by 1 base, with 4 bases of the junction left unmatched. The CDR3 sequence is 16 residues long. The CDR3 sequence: CASSLVPSGRTDTQYF. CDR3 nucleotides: TGTGCCAGCAGTTTAGTCCCTAGCGGGCGCACAGATACGCAGTATTTT.

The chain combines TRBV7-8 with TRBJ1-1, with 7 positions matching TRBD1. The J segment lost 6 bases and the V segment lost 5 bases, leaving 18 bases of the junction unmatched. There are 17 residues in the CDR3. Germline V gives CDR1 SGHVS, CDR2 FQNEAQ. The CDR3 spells CASSNRGDGRGGAEAFF. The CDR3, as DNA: TGTGCCAGCAGCAACCGGGGAGACGGCAGGGGGGGAGCTGAAGCTTTCTTT.

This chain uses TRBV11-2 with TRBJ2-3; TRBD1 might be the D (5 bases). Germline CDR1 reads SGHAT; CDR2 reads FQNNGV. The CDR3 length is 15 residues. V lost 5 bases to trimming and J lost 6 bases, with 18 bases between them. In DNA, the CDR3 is TGTGCCAGCAGCCCCCAGGGCGCGGTTCCGGATACGCAGTATTTT. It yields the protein CASSPQGAVPDTQYF. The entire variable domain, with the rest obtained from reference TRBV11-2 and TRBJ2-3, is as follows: EAGVAQSPRYKIIEKRQSVAFWCNPISGHATLYWYQQILGQGPKLLIQFQNNGVVDDSQLPKDRFSAERLKGVDSTLKIQPAKLEDSAVYLCASSPQGAVPDTQYFGPGTRLTVL.

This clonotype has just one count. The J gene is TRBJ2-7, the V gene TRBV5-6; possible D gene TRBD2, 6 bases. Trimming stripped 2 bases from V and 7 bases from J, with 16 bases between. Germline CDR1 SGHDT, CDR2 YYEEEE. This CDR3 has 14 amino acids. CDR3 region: CASSFIGTVVEQYF. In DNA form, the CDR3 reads TGTGCCAGCAGCTTTATAGGGACTGTCGTGGAGCAGTACTTC.

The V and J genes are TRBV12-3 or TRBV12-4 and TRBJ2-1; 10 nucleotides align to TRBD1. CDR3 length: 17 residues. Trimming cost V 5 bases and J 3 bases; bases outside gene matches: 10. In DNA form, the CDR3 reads TGTGCCAGCAGTCCCACCCGGGACAGGGGCCGCTACAATGAGCAGTTCTTC. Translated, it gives CASSPTRDRGRYNEQFF.

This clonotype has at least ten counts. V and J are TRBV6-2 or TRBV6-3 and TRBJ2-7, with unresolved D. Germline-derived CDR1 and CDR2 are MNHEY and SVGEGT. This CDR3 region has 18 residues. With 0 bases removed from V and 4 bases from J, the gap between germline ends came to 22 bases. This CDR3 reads CASSYSSSGLTTKYEQYF. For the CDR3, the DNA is TGTGCCAGCAGTTACTCCAGTTCCGGGCTTACCACCAAATACGAGCAGTACTTC.

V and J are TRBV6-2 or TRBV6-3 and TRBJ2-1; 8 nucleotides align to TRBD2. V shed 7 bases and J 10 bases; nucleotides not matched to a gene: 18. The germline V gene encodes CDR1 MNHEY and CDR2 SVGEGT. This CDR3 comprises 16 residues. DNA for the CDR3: TGTGCCAGCATCAAACGGAGCCCGGGGGGGCGCGGGGAGCAGTTCTTC. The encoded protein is CASIKRSPGGRGEQFF.

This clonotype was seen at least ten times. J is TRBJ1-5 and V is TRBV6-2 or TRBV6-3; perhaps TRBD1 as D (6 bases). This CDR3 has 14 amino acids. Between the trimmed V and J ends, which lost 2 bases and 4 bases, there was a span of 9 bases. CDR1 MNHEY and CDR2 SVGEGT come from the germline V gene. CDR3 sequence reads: CASSYLDRNQPQHF. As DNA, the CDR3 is TGTGCCAGCAGTTACCTGGACAGAAATCAGCCCCAGCATTTT.

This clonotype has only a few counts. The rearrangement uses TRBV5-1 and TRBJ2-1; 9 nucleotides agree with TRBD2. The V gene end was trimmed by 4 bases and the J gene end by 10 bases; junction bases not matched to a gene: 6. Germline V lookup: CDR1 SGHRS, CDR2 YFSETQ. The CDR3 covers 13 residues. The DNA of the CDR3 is TGCGCCAGCAGCGGCGGTAGCGGGGGCGAGCAGTTCTTC. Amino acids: CASSGGSGGEQFF.

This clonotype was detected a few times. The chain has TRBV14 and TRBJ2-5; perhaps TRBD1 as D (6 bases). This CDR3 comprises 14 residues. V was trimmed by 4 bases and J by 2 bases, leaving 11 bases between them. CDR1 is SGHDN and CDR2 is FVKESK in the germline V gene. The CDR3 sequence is CASSLRGGQETQYF. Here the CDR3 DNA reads TGTGCCAGCAGCCTCCGAGGGGGACAAGAGACCCAGTACTTC. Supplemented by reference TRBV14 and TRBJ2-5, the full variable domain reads EAGVTQFPSHSVIEKGQTVTLRCDPISGHDNLYWYRRVMGKEIKFLLHFVKESKQDESGMPNNRFLAERTGGTYSTLKVQPAELEDSGVYFCASSLRGGQETQYFGPGTRLLVL.

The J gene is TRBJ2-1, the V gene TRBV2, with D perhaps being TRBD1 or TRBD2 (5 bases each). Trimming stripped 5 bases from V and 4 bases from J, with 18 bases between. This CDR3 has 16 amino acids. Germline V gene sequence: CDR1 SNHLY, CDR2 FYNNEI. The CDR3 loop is CASSPATGTRYNEQFF. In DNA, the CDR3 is TGTGCCAGCAGTCCCGCTACCGGGACGCGATACAATGAGCAGTTCTTC.

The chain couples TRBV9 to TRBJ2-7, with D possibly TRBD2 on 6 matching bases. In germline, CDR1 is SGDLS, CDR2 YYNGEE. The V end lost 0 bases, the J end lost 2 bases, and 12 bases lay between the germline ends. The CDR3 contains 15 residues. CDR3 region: CASSVGPGGTYEQYF. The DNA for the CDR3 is TGTGCCAGCAGCGTAGGACCCGGGGGTACCTACGAGCAGTACTTC.

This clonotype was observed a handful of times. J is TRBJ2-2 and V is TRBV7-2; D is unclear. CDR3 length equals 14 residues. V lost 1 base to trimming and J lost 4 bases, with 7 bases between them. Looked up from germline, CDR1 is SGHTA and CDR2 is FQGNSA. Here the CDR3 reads CASSLGPGTGELFF. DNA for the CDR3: TGTGCCAGCAGCTTAGGACCGGGCACCGGGGAGCTGTTTTTT.

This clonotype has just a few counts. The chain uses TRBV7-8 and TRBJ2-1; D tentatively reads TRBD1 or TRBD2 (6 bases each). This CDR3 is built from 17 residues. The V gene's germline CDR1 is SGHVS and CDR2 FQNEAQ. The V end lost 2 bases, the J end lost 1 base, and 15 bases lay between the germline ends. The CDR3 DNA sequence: TGTGCCAGCAGCTTACGGGGGCCGCATGATTCCTACAATGAGCAGTTCTTC. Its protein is CASSLRGPHDSYNEQFF.

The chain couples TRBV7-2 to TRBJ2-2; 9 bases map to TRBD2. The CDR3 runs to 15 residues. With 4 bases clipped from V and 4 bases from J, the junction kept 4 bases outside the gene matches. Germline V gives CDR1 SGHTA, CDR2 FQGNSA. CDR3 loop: CASSSTSGFTGELFF. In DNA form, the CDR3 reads TGTGCCAGCAGCTCGACTAGCGGTTTCACCGGGGAGCTGTTTTTT.

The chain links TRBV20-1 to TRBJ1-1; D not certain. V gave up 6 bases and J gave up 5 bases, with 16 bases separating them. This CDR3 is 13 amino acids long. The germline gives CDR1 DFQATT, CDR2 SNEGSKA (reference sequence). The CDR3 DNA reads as TGCAGTGCCCCTGAAAGCCCGGGGACTGAAGCTTTCTTT. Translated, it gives CSAPESPGTEAFF.

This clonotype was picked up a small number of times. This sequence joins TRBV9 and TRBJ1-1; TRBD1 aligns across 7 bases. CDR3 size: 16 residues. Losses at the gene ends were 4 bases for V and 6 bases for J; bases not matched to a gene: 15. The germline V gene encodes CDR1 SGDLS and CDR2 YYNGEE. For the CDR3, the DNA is TGTGCCAGCAGCCCTATTTCGACAGGGTTTTGGTCTGAAGCTTTCTTT. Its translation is CASSPISTGFWSEAFF.

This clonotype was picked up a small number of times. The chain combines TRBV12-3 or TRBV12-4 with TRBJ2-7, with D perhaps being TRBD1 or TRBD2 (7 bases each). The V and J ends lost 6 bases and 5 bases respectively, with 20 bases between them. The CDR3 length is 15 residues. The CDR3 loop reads CASSALATGRDEQYF. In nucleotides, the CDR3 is TGTGCCAGCAGCGCCTTGGCGACAGGGAGGGACGAGCAGTACTTC.

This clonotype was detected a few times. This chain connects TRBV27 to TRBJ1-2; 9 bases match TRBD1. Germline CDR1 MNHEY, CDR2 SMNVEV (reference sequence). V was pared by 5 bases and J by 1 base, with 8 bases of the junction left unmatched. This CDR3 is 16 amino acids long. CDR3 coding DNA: TGTGCCAGCAGTCCCCCCCGACAGGGGGATAACTATGGCTACACCTTC. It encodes CASSPPRQGDNYGYTF.

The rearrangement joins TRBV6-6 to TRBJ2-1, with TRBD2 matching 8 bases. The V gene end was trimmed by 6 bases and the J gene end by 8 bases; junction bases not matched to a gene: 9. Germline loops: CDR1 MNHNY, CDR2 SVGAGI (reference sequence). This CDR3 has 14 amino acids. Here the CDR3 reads CASRSPGLVHEQFF. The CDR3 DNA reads TGTGCCAGCAGATCACCGGGACTAGTCCATGAGCAGTTCTTC.

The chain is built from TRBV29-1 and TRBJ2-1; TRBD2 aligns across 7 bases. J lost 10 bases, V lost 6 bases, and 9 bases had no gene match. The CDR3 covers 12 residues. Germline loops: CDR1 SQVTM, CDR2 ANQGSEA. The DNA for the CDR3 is TGCAGCGTCTCGGGCGGGAGCCCCGAGCAGTTCTTC. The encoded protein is CSVSGGSPEQFF.

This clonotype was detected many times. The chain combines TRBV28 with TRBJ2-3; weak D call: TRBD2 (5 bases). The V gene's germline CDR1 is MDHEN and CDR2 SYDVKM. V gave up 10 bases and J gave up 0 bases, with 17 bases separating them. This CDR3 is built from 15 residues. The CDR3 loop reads CATSSGDYSTDTQYF. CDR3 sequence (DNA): TGTGCCACCTCATCAGGAGACTATAGCACAGATACGCAGTATTTT.